The sequence of this T cell receptor beta chain was determined in a study of OX40 agonist ivuxolimab in advanced cancers. About the study: Those treated in dose escalation had hepatocellular carcinoma, melanoma, renal cell cancer or head and neck cancer.

Sequenced by immunoSEQ multiplex PCR; TCRdb stores in-frame clones only, minus some. The sample holds roughly 49,000 clones; 80% to 90% are singletons and the top ten take less than 60%. The germline V gene encodes CDR1 WSHSY and CDR2 SAAADI. J lost 5 bases, V lost 5 bases, and 7 bases had no gene match. The length of the CDR3 is 15 residues. General study points: Clonal expansion among partial responders at 0.1-3.0 mg/kg ranked near the lowest.

A note on this clone: Its antigen remains unknown.

The sequence derives from an adult with an advanced solid tumor such as melanoma, head and neck, liver or kidney cancer. V and J are TRBV10-2 and TRBJ1-5; 9 bases agree with TRBD1. Specimen: CD4+ or CD8+ T cells sorted from blood, collected in a trial of the OX40 agonist ivuxolimab. CDR3 DNA sequence: TGCGCCAGCAGTTATAGACAGGGGGTCCATCAGCCCCAGCATTTT. Amino acids: CASSYRQGVHQPQHF.